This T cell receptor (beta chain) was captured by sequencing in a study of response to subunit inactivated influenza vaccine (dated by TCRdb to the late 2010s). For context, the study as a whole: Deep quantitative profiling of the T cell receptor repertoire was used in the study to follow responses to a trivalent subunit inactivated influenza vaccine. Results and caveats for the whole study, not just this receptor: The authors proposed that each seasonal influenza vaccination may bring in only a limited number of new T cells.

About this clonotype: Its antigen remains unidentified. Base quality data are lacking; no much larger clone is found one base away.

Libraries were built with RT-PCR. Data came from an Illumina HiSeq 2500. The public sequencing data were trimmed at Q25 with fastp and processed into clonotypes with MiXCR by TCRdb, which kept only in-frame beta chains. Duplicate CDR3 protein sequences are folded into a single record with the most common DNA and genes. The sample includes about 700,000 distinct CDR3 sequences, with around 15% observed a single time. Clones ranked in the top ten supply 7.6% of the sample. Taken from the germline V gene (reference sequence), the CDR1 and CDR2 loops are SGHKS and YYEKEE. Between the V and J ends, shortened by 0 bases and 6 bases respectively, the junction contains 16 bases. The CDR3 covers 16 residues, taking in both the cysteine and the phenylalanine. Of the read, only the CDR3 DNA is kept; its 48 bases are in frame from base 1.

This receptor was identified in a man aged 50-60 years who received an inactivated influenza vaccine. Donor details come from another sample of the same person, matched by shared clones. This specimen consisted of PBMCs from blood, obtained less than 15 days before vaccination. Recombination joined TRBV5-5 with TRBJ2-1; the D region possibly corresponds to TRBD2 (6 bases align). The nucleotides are TGTGCCAGCAGCTTGGTGGGACTTCGGAGCGGCAATGAGCAGTTCTTC. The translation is CASSLVGLRSGNEQFF.